This is a list of T cell receptor beta chains from one sample in a study of CXCR3-negative and CXCR3-positive naive CD8 T cells. TCRdb re-called the 5' RACE reads; one entry per CDR3 protein, DNA not given. The record lists around 50,000 distinct CDR3 sequences, of which the ten most abundant hold approximately 2.5%. The sequencing sample was made of naive CXCR3- CD8+ T cells from blood. Receptor source: a human donor in good health. Some clones in this sample may be carry-over from other donors' samples. The CDR3 runs from the conserved cysteine through the conserved F or W. Each record gives: V gene, J gene, CDR3 protein.

V gene: TRBV12-3/TRBV12-4
J gene: TRBJ2-1
CDR3 protein: CASTPGGSSYNEQFF

V gene: TRBV6-2/TRBV6-3
J gene: TRBJ2-1
CDR3 protein: CASSYAGLAGGPSGNEQFF

V gene: TRBV10-3
J gene: TRBJ1-1
CDR3 protein: CAISGRDRGPDTEAFF

V gene: TRBV12-3/TRBV12-4
J gene: TRBJ2-3
CDR3 protein: CASSPKLADTQYF

V gene: TRBV29-1
J gene: TRBJ2-1
CDR3 protein: CSVGADNEQFF

V gene: TRBV5-8
J gene: TRBJ2-7
CDR3 protein: CASSSGTAWSEQYF

V gene: TRBV28
J gene: TRBJ2-1
CDR3 protein: CASRALLKAGGDEQFF

V gene: TRBV4-1
J gene: TRBJ2-7
CDR3 protein: CASSQDRVGYEQYF

V gene: TRBV28
J gene: TRBJ2-5
CDR3 protein: CASSPPGYQETQYF

V gene: TRBV4-3
J gene: TRBJ2-5
CDR3 protein: CASSQGISRDGLTQYF

V gene: TRBV29-1
J gene: TRBJ2-2
CDR3 protein: CSVVPINTGELFF

V gene: TRBV29-1
J gene: TRBJ2-7
CDR3 protein: CSVQGAVDEQYF

V gene: TRBV28
J gene: TRBJ2-7
CDR3 protein: CASDVSGSYEQYF

V gene: TRBV7-8
J gene: TRBJ2-3
CDR3 protein: CASSLSYYTQYF

V gene: TRBV29-1
J gene: TRBJ2-7
CDR3 protein: CSVEAGRAYEQYF

V gene: TRBV28
J gene: TRBJ1-1
CDR3 protein: CASSFRGGNTEAFF

V gene: TRBV28
J gene: TRBJ2-5
CDR3 protein: CASSPPPGLQETQYF

V gene: TRBV28
J gene: TRBJ1-3
CDR3 protein: CASSAGTPVERNTIYF

V gene: TRBV6-5
J gene: TRBJ1-1
CDR3 protein: CASSYGFQGNTEAFF

V gene: TRBV6-6
J gene: TRBJ2-7
CDR3 protein: CASSLNTGASDEQYF

V gene: TRBV2
J gene: TRBJ1-2
CDR3 protein: CASSLGTGIYGYTF

V gene: TRBV9
J gene: TRBJ2-7
CDR3 protein: CASSVADTSGPLREQYF